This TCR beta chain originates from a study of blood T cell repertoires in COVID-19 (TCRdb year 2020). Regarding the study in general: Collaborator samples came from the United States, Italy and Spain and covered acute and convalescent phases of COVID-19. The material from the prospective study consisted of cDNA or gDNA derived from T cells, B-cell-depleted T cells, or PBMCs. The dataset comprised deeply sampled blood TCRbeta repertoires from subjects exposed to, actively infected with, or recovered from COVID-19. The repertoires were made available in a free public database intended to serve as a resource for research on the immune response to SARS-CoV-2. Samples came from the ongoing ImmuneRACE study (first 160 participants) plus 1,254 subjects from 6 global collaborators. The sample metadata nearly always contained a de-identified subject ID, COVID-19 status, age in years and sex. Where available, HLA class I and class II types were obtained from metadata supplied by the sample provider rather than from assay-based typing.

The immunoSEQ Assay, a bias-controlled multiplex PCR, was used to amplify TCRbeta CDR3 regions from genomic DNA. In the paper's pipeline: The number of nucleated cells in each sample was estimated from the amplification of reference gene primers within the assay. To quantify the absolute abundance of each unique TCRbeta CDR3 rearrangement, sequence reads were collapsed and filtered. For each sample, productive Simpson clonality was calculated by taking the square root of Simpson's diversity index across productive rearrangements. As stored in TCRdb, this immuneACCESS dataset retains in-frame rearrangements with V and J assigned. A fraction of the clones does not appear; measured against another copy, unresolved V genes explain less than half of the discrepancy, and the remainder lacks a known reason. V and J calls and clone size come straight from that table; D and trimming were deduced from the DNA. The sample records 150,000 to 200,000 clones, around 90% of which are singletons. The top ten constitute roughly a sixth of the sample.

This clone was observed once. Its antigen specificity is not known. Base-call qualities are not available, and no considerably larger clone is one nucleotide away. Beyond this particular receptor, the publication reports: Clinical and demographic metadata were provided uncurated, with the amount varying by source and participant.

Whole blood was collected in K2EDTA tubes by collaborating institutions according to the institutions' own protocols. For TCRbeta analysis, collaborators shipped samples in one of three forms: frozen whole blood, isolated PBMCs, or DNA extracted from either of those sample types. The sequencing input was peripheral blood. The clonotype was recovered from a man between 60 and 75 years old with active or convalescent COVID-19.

The nucleotide sequence is given as TGTGCCACCAGCAGAGATCGGGGACAGGTAAAGAGCTCCTACAATGAGCAGTTCTTC. Translated, this is CATSRDRGQVKSSYNEQFF. The rearrangement joined TRBV15 to TRBJ2-1, with 8 bases in between that match TRBD1. For this chain, trimming is 0 bases at the V end and 0 bases at the J end, and the number of junction bases without a gene match is 10. Via the germline V gene (reference sequence), CDR1 is LNHNV and CDR2 YYDKDF. The CDR3 goes from the cysteine to the phenylalanine over 19 residues. Solely the CDR3 DNA is kept, with 57 bases framed from the first base.